The 14 T cell receptor beta chains reported below all come from one sample, sequenced in a study of control samples from healthy donors and cancer patients. Repertoires were generated with immunoSEQ multiplex PCR, while TCRdb's copy carries only in-frame clones and drops some. The table records a few hundred thousand clones, about nine tenths of them present only once. Sequenced: PBMCs. The receptors shown here come from a man aged 35-49 years with head and neck cancer.

With respect to this clone: It may be a read error: a sequence one base away is much more abundant. Within the sample, other DNA sequences also encode this same CDR3. The CDR3 DNA follows: TGTGCCACCAGTGACGGGGACGAGCAGTACTTC. It is translated as CATSDGDEQYF. The V call is TRBV24-1, the J call TRBJ2-7, with a tentative D call TRBD2 (5 bases). Between the trimmed V and J ends, which lost 4 bases and 5 bases, there was a span of 5 bases. The CDR3 sequence is 11 residues long. The germline V gene has CDR1 KGHDR and CDR2 SFDVKD.

Details on this clone: This sample also contains other DNA sequences that code for the same CDR3. The chain recombines TRBV30 with TRBJ1-2; D is unclear. Germline CDR1 reads GTSNPN; CDR2 reads SVGIG (reference sequence). Trimming shortened V by 2 bases and J by 5 bases, and 6 bases separated the two germline ends. There are 11 residues in the CDR3. The chain's CDR3 is CAWSPGYGYTF. As DNA, the CDR3 is TGTGCCTGGAGTCCAGGTTATGGCTACACCTTC.

This chain links TRBV27 with TRBJ2-2, with a possible D match to TRBD2 (5 bases). The CDR3 spans 14 residues. Germline assignment: CDR1 MNHEY and CDR2 SMNVEV (reference sequence). V was pared by 4 bases and J by 4 bases, with 10 bases between. The CDR3 DNA sequence: TGTGCCAGCAGTTACTACCGGGGCACCGGGGAGCTGTTTTTT. Translating it yields CASSYYRGTGELFF.

Details on this clone: This CDR3 is also generated by other DNA sequences in the sample. The chain combines TRBV7-9 with TRBJ2-7; D is unresolved. The CDR3 runs to 12 residues. V was clipped by 1 base and J by 1 base, with 2 bases between them. Germline CDR1 reads SEHNR; CDR2 reads FQNEAQ (reference sequence). CDR3 residues: CASSLESYEQYF. CDR3 DNA: TGTGCCAGCAGCTTAGAATCCTACGAGCAGTACTTC.

The chain combines TRBV4-2 with TRBJ1-6, with 8 bases fitting TRBD1. This CDR3 is 19 amino acids long. From germline, CDR1 is LGHNA and CDR2 YNFKEQ. The V gene end was trimmed by 0 bases and the J gene end by 7 bases; junction bases not matched to a gene: 14. The CDR3 region is CASSQDIRQGSGMNSPLHF. CDR3 DNA: TGTGCCAGCAGCCAAGATATTAGACAGGGGTCCGGTATGAATTCACCCCTCCACTTT.

The rearrangement links TRBV29-1 to TRBJ1-1, with D unresolved. Germline loops: CDR1 SQVTM, CDR2 ANQGSEA. Trimming left V 7 bases short and J 0 bases short, with 15 bases between. CDR3 length equals 14 residues. The CDR3 sequence: CSADPSGVNTEAFF. The CDR3 DNA reads as TGCAGCGCCGACCCCTCGGGCGTGAACACTGAAGCTTTCTTT. Variable domain in full (rest from reference TRBV29-1 and TRBJ1-1): SAVISQKPSRDICQRGTSLTIQCQVDSQVTMMFWYRQQPGQSLTLIATANQGSEATYESGFVIDKFPISRPNLTFSTLTVSNMSPEDSSIYLCSADPSGVNTEAFFGQGTRLTVV.

The gene calls are TRBV30 and TRBJ1-1; TRBD1 matches 7 bases. This CDR3 region has 13 residues. The germline V gene encodes CDR1 GTSNPN and CDR2 SVGIG (reference sequence). The V segment lost 2 bases and the J segment 3 bases; nucleotides outside the gene matches: 3. The DNA of the CDR3 is TGTGCCTGGAGTCCCAGGGGGGACACTGAAGCTTTCTTT. Encoded protein: CAWSPRGDTEAFF.

This clone was picked up one time. The J gene is TRBJ2-7, the V gene TRBV11-2; D remains unclear. From germline, CDR1 is SGHAT and CDR2 FQNNGV. The CDR3 loop spans 11 amino acids. Deletions cut 3 bases from V and 6 bases from J, with 6 bases between. CDR3 in amino acids: CASSFKVEQYF. The CDR3, as DNA: TGTGCCAGCAGCTTCAAGGTCGAGCAGTACTTC.

The chain has TRBV7-9 and TRBJ2-1, with 10 positions matching TRBD2. Trimming cost V 5 bases and J 8 bases; bases outside gene matches: 12. This CDR3 is built from 16 residues. Germline V gene sequence: CDR1 SEHNR, CDR2 FQNEAQ (reference sequence). The CDR3 DNA is TGTGCCAGCAGCCCGGGAAGCGGGAGGGAGCTCGATGAGCAGTTCTTC. Protein: CASSPGSGRELDEQFF.

The table lists this clone with a few counts. The genes are TRBV28 and TRBJ2-2; the D is unclear. This CDR3 has 17 residues. Germline loops: CDR1 MDHEN, CDR2 SYDVKM. Trimming pared 0 bases from V and 2 bases from J, leaving 13 bases between. This chain's CDR3 is CASSLWRGDGNTGELFF. The DNA for the CDR3 is TGTGCCAGCAGTTTATGGCGTGGAGACGGAAACACCGGGGAGCTGTTTTTT.

On this clone itself: Compared with germline, one end of the junction differs, possibly owing to a read error. V usage is TRBV11-3 and J usage is TRBJ2-6; D may match TRBD1 or TRBD2 (5 bases each). This CDR3 is 16 amino acids long. Looked up from germline, CDR1 is SGHNT and CDR2 is YENEEA. The CDR3 spells CASSEGRLVGSNVLTF. The CDR3 region has the DNA TGTGCCAGCAGCGAGGGACGGCTGGTTGGGTCCAACGTCCTGACTTTC.

A remark on this clone: Within the sample, other DNA sequences also encode this same CDR3. The CDR3 coding sequence is TGTGCCAGCAGTTTGCAGGGTAACACTGAAGCTTTCTTT. Its translation is CASSLQGNTEAFF. This sequence joins TRBV6-5 and TRBJ1-1, with D possibly matching TRBD1 (5 bases). Trimming removed 4 bases from V and 2 bases from J, with 8 bases in between. CDR3 length: 13 amino acids. Germline CDR1 and CDR2: MNHEY and SVGAGI.

V is TRBV28 and J is TRBJ1-1; 7 bases agree with TRBD1. The junction had 11 bases not matched to a gene; V was cut back by 5 bases and J by 5 bases. Germline CDR1 MDHEN, CDR2 SYDVKM. CDR3 size: 15 residues. The CDR3, as DNA: TGTGCCAGCAGTCTCATTGGACAGGATGGAACTGAAGCTTTCTTT. Translation: CASSLIGQDGTEAFF.

This clone was seen once. The chain has TRBV24-1 and TRBJ2-1, with TRBD2 identical over 7 bases. Trimming removed 0 bases from V and 6 bases from J; junction bases left unmatched: 7. The CDR3 is 16 amino acids. The V gene's germline CDR1 is KGHDR and CDR2 SFDVKD. Here the CDR3 reads CATSDLGGDAFNEQFF. In DNA, the CDR3 is TGTGCCACCAGTGATTTGGGGGGGGACGCCTTCAATGAGCAGTTCTTC.